This passage covers 12 T cell receptor beta chains from one sample sequenced in a study of control samples from healthy donors and cancer patients. TCRdb's table, derived via immunoSEQ multiplex PCR, lists solely in-frame clones and lacks some. The profile shows approximately 210,000 clones, about 90% of them singletons. Sequencing was carried out using blood. The receptors derive from a man aged 30 to 39 in good health.

The CDR3 DNA sequence: TGTGCCAGCAGCCAAGAATTGAGTTCAGACCTATATAGCAATCAGCCCCAGCATTTT. The encoded protein is CASSQELSSDLYSNQPQHF. The chain joins TRBV4-2 to TRBJ1-5; D unclear. Between the trimmed V and J ends, which lost 0 bases and 0 bases, there was a span of 18 bases. This CDR3 is built from 19 residues. The germline gives CDR1 LGHNA, CDR2 YNFKEQ.

The gene calls are TRBV7-3 and TRBJ1-4; TRBD1 matches at 7 bases. CDR1 is SGHTA, CDR2 FQGTGA, per germline. The CDR3 runs 16 residues. The V segment lost 5 bases and the J segment 5 bases; nucleotides outside the gene matches: 11. CDR3 DNA: TGTGCCAGCAGCCAACCGACAGGGCTAAAGAATGAAAAACTGTTTTTT. Its protein product is CASSQPTGLKNEKLFF.

This clone was counted a few times. The genes are TRBV10-3 and TRBJ2-1; unclear D gene. CDR1 is ENHRY and CDR2 is SYGVKD in the germline V gene. Between the trimmed V and J ends, which lost 4 bases and 0 bases, there was a span of 16 bases. This CDR3 region has 17 residues. The DNA for the CDR3 is TGTGCCATCAGTGCCCTCTACGGTGCAAGCTCCTACAATGAGCAGTTCTTC. Protein: CAISALYGASSYNEQFF.

The rearrangement links TRBV27 to TRBJ1-2, with D perhaps TRBD1 (5 bases). CDR3 length equals 15 residues. Trimming removed 3 bases at V and 2 bases at J, with 13 bases between. Germline V gives CDR1 MNHEY, CDR2 SMNVEV (reference sequence). Written as DNA, the CDR3 is TGTGCCAGCAGTTTCCAGGGAGCATCCAACTATGGCTACACCTTC. Amino acid sequence: CASSFQGASNYGYTF.

The chain carries TRBV30 and TRBJ1-2; no firm D call. Germline V gene data show CDR1 as GTSNPN and CDR2 as SVGIG (reference sequence). The CDR3 runs to 16 residues. V dropped 5 bases and J dropped 0 bases, with 19 bases sitting between them. CDR3 amino acids: CAWASPGSRANYGYTF. CDR3 coding DNA: TGTGCCTGGGCCAGTCCGGGATCCCGAGCTAACTATGGCTACACCTTC. The full variable domain, in which reference TRBV30 and TRBJ1-2 provide the parts outside the CDR3, is SQTIHQWPATLVQPVGSPLSLECTVEGTSNPNLYWYRQAAGRGLQLLFYSVGIGQISSEVPQNLSASRPQDRQFILSSKKLLLSDSGFYLCAWASPGSRANYGYTFGSGTRLTVV.

The rearrangement uses TRBV6-5 and TRBJ2-7, with 9 bases that match TRBD1. Losses at the gene ends were 2 bases for V and 2 bases for J; bases not matched to a gene: 4. Germline loops: CDR1 MNHEY, CDR2 SVGAGI. This CDR3 spans 15 amino acids. The CDR3 bases are TGTGCCAGCAGTTACGCCGGGACAGGGCCCTACGAGCAGTACTTC. Amino acid sequence: CASSYAGTGPYEQYF.

The genes are TRBV7-6 and TRBJ1-1, with D unresolved. This CDR3 is built from 11 residues. The ends were cut back, 8 bases at V and 7 bases at J, with 11 bases in the middle. From germline, CDR1 is SGHVS and CDR2 FNYEAQ. CDR3 DNA sequence: TGTGCCAGCGTCTTCATAGGTGAAGCTTTCTTT. Its translation is CASVFIGEAFF.

The chain is built from TRBV3-1 (or the pseudogene TRBV3-2) and TRBJ1-5; unclear D gene. V was clipped by 3 bases and J by 5 bases, with 8 bases between them. The CDR3 spans 13 residues. Germline CDR1 is LGHDT and CDR2 is YNNKEL (reference sequence). The CDR3 sequence is CASSQSVDQPQHF. For the CDR3, the DNA is TGTGCCAGCAGCCAGAGCGTGGATCAGCCCCAGCATTTT.

This clone was seen a single time. The rearrangement links TRBV5-1 to TRBJ2-2; unclear D gene. The V and J ends lost 0 bases and 0 bases respectively, with 9 bases between them. Per germline, CDR1 SGHRS and CDR2 YFSETQ. This CDR3 contains 16 residues. Written as DNA, the CDR3 is TGCGCCAGCAGCTTGGGCGTGAACGCGAACACCGGGGAGCTGTTTTTT. Translation: CASSLGVNANTGELFF.

As DNA, the CDR3 is TGCAGCGCCAGAGCGGACAGCAACTATGGCTACACCTTC. Amino acid sequence: CSARADSNYGYTF. This chain uses TRBV29-1 with TRBJ1-2; tentatively, D is TRBD1 (6 bases). Germline-derived CDR1 and CDR2 are SQVTM and ANQGSEA. V gave up 7 bases and J gave up 2 bases, with 14 bases separating them. This CDR3 is built from 13 residues.

V usage is TRBV2 and J usage is TRBJ1-5; possibly TRBD1 for D (5 bases). From germline, CDR1 is SNHLY and CDR2 FYNNEI. This CDR3 comprises 13 residues. V gave up 5 bases and J gave up 8 bases, with 13 bases separating them. The CDR3 bases are TGTGCCAGCAGTAGGTCAGGGAAGGAGCCCCAGCATTTT. It codes for CASSRSGKEPQHF.

This chain uses TRBV14 with TRBJ1-1; TRBD1 agrees at 7 bases. The CDR3 consists of 17 residues. CDR1 is SGHDN, CDR2 FVKESK, per germline. The ends lost 4 bases at V and 3 bases at J; junction bases unmatched: 14. The CDR3 spells CASSPNLGQTRHTEAFF. CDR3 nucleotide sequence: TGTGCCAGCAGCCCAAATTTGGGACAGACAAGGCACACTGAAGCTTTCTTT.